Given below is one T cell receptor beta chain in context. The antigen this receptor binds is unknown. No base-level quality is on record; no much larger clone is a single base apart. V has 5 bases trimmed and J has 4 bases trimmed; junction bases matching no gene number 13. The germline V gene (reference sequence) supplies CDR1 LNHDA and CDR2 SQIVND. The CDR3 holds 16 amino acids from the cysteine to the phenylalanine. Kept here is only the CDR3 DNA, which spans 48 bases and is read in frame from base 1. The cohort consisted of approximately 670 healthy bone marrow donors. At the time of sampling, all cohort members were nominally healthy, though unrecorded immune exposures were likely present. The donor was CMV seropositive and was included in the group of approximately 310 seropositive cohort members. Each donor provided a peripheral blood sample, and peripheral blood mononuclear cells were used for TCR beta sequencing. Genomic DNA extraction from the blood cell samples was performed with the Qiagen DNeasy Blood Extraction Kit.

The data were taken from a study of cytomegalovirus exposure and HLA in healthy donors (dated by TCRdb to between 2016 and 2019). General notes on the study: An earlier analysis of 587 of the donors reported about 290 Gb of sequence data and some 120 million unique TCR beta sequences from roughly 180 million T cells. An early release covering 550 to 650 HLA-typed donors comprised 250 to 350 gigabases of sequencing data and some 79 million unique TCR sequences. Of the roughly 400 genotyped donors, 65% to 90% fell in the genetic ancestry cluster associated with self-reported Caucasian donors. The study was designed to test whether signatures of past pathogen exposure could be identified by cataloging public T cell receptors. The study profiled the T cell repertoires of about 640 subjects by immunosequencing and related them to cytomegalovirus serostatus. In addition to the first cohort of 650 to 750 subjects, a separate validation cohort of under 150 different subjects was used. High-throughput TCR immunosequencing, statistical association of individual TCRs with disease status, and machine learning were combined to predict cytomegalovirus infection status. A later analysis re-examined previously published TCR beta repertoires from 500 to 700 donors and added high-resolution HLA genotyping to investigate patterns of TCR occurrence. Rather than drawing on any new phenotypic data, the later analysis identified candidate immune exposures from TCR beta sequences and the way those sequences occurred across donors. To decide whether each TCR beta V gene segment behaved as functional or pseudogenic, an earlier analysis of approximately 600 of the donors relied on high-throughput TCR beta sequencing. Donor age, sex, ethnicity and CMV serostatus were collected together with the repertoire data. A later genetic analysis took genome-wide SNP genotypes for about 65% of the roughly 670 donors and used that subset as a discovery cohort. All discovery cohort repertoires had been generated using a single sequencing platform. HLA typing covered class I and class II loci at four-digit resolution. Typing coverage differed by locus: A, B, C, DRB1 and DQB1 were typed in roughly 620-640 donors, DQA1 in 500 to 550, DPA1 in 600 to 610, and DPB1 in 400 to 480. About 5 DR-DQ haplotypes were handled as single units for association and clustering, since linkage in the cohort was strong. Among roughly 370 genotyped donors of the cohort, an average of about 240,000 unique TCR beta nucleotide sequences were sequenced per donor, roughly 20% of them non-productive. What the work shows at the level of the full study, not this receptor alone: According to a later analysis, parvovirus B19, influenza, CMV and Epstein-Barr virus appeared linked to several top co-occurrence clusters. Specific HLA alleles were associated with roughly 16,000 TCR beta sequences at a false discovery rate of 0.05 in a later analysis. Roughly 15 rarely observed V segments, including chromosome 9 orphons, were excluded from the earlier analysis of 550 to 700 of the donors because counts were too low. In an earlier analysis of several hundred of the donors, most TCR beta V segments were observed in productive rearrangements about 90% or about 30% of the time, broadly matching IMGT annotations. When HLA alleles, especially DR and DQ, strongly co-occurred, TCR associations were difficult to assign to individual alleles. In the study, 150 to 200 TCR beta chains were listed as associated with cytomegalovirus. Linkage disequilibrium might explain the correlated functional status among segregating V segments, but an unknown experimental factor could not be ruled out. V-gene and J-gene trimming of TCR beta chains was associated with a missense DCLRE1C variant in a later genetic analysis, and the association was replicated in an independent cohort. A further reported finding was that TCR beta sequences accurately predicted the HLA-A and HLA-B alleles for most subjects in the first cohort. Only TCR beta chains were sequenced in this cohort, and the absence of alpha or paired-chain data limited detectable features. In a later analysis, HLA-associated TCR beta chains showed more clonal expansion and lower generation probabilities than non-associated chains that were equally common. Some IMGT-functional V segments, including TRBV6-2 and TRBV6-3, could not be told apart with the 87-base-pair reads, so those segments were excluded. According to the authors, the approach could potentially be generalized to other disease states and immunological phenotypes. Immune exposure information for the cohort was limited to CMV serostatus. Because HLA typing was unavailable for some donors at each locus, only the typed subset was used in association tests. While some public TCRs were present in many individuals, most TCR sequences turned up only very rarely across donors. In a later genetic analysis, fewer N-insertions in productive TCRs were reported among donors in an Asian-associated ancestry cluster than the approximately 710-donor mean. The sequencing pipeline was judged likely to have produced a cluster of highly shared sequence variants as a technical artifact. In both the original and validation cohorts, the classifier was reported to diagnose cytomegalovirus status with high specificity and sensitivity. A few of the identified cytomegalovirus-associated TCR beta chains were confirmed in vitro to be specific for cytomegalovirus antigens. According to a later analysis, most CMV-associated TCR beta chains appeared to be HLA-restricted, and the HLA associations seemed to be driven largely by CMV exposure. Sequencing depth was assumed to be roughly uniform across donors in the presence/absence analyses, though that assumption may not hold. In a later analysis, TCR association rates were found to vary across HLA loci, with the most associated TCRs seen for DRB1 alleles and the fewest for HLA-C alleles.

The protocol used for the library was the immunoSEQ multiplex PCR assay. The multiplex PCR relied on a mix of 60 forward primers for TCR Vbeta segments and 13 reverse primers for TCR Jbeta segments. The CDR3 region of rearranged TCR beta genes was amplified from genomic DNA by a multiplex PCR assay. Amplified TCR beta libraries were sequenced as 87-base-pair reads on the Illumina HiSeq System. The published analysis was carried out like this. A later analysis tallied roughly 76 million unique TCR beta chains across the 666 repertoires, and around 10 million of those chains were shared by two or more donors. Raw reads were error-corrected and collapsed into unique sequences by a nearest-neighbor algorithm in which closely related sequences were merged to remove PCR and sequencing errors. CDR3 sequences were aligned to IMGT reference sequences to assign V, D and J gene segments. Each retained sequence needed at least a six-nucleotide match to both a V gene segment and a J gene segment. Rearrangements were classified as productive when the CDR3 lacked stop codons and remained in frame with V and J, and all other rearrangements were classified as non-productive. Following IMGT convention, CDR3 was defined as the stretch from the second conserved V-encoded cysteine to the conserved J-encoded phenylalanine. The earlier analysis of about 590 of the donors excluded sequences that lacked an unambiguous match to a single V gene segment. An earlier analysis of some 500 of the donors classified V segments as functional when productive rearrangements were above 56.7% and as segregating when the standard deviation between donors was above 5%. To diagnose cytomegalovirus status from the catalog of TCR beta chain sequences, a statistical classification framework was built. In a later analysis, TCR nucleotide sequences were compared against IMGT/GENE-DB human TR gene sequences so that V and J genes could be assigned. A later analysis assigned CDR3 sequences and most-parsimonious VDJ recombination scenarios with the TCRdist pipeline. In a later analysis, each TCR beta chain was defined by its CDR3 amino acid sequence together with its V-gene family, and reads lacking a unique V-gene family were excluded. As a way to deal with suspected cross-contamination and a sequencing artifact, a later analysis dropped nearly 600 nucleotide sequences that were highly shared and had low generation probability. For each public chain, a later analysis derived a clonal expansion index from normalized ranks of inferred template counts within each repertoire. In a later analysis, generation probabilities were computed using a VDJ recombination model fitted to out-of-frame rearrangements, and the results were checked against IGoR. In a later analysis, TCR-TCR, TCR-HLA and TCR-CMV co-occurrence was scored with hypergeometric tests, and a repertoire-size bias correction was applied to TCR pairs. False discovery rates were estimated in a later analysis by permuting HLA or CMV assignments 20 times. In a later analysis, co-occurring TCRs were grouped using DBSCAN, and TCRdist sequence similarity was added for clustering within HLA-allele-positive subsets. Repertoires with fewer than 30,000 or more than 120,000 public chains, plus five repertoires with anomalous nucleotide sharing, were excluded from co-occurrence clustering. Imported from immuneACCESS, the table was reduced by TCRdb to in-frame sequences with V and J called. These copies leave out some clones; in studies compared against another copy, an unresolved V gene accounts for under half, and the cause of the remainder is not known. From that table come the V and J calls and clone size; the DNA was used to work out D and trimming. This sample is represented by 150,000 to 200,000 clones; 70% to 85% of them were singletons. About 3.5% of the sample goes to the ten largest clones.

The TCR comes from a man aged 35-49 years in good health and CMV-seropositive. The rearranged segments are TRBV19 and TRBJ2-7; TRBD1 aligns with 8 central bases. The sample taken for sequencing was PBMCs. The CDR3 has the sequence CASSSTDRAAGYEQYF. The DNA sequence is TGTGCCAGTAGTTCGACGGACAGGGCGGCGGGTTACGAGCAGTACTTC.